These T cell receptor beta chains were read from a single sample in a study of T cell responses to AZD1222 COVID-19 vaccine. Libraries were prepared by immunoSEQ multiplex PCR; TCRdb keeps only in-frame clonotypes and omits some of them. The sample holds some 150,000 clones, roughly 87% seen once. The sample here was peripheral blood, taken 28 days after the second AZD1222 dose. The receptor set was obtained from an adult who received the AZD1222 COVID-19 vaccine. CDR3s include the opening cysteine and the closing phenylalanine or tryptophan. The D gene is left open where the match is weak. A row's size may be missing; if present it is once, few, many or a size class.

CDR3nt: TGCGCCAGCAGCCAGAATTTAGCGGGAGGGTTAAATGAGCAGTTCTTC
CDR3aa: CASSQNLAGGLNEQFF
d_gene: TRBD2
abundance: -
j_gene: TRBJ2-1
v_gene: TRBV4-3

CDR3nt: TGTGCCAGCAGCTTAGCGCGTGGACATCAGCCCCAGCATTTT
CDR3aa: CASSLARGHQPQHF
d_gene: -
abundance: -
j_gene: TRBJ1-5
v_gene: TRBV7-2

CDR3nt: TGCGCCAGCAGCCCAGGACCTGCGGGGCGTCTCTTCGAGCAGTACTTC
CDR3aa: CASSPGPAGRLFEQYF
d_gene: -
abundance: -
j_gene: TRBJ2-7
v_gene: TRBV4-1

CDR3nt: TGTGCCAGCAGCTTAGATGTATGGAATAGATACACAGATACGCAGTATTTT
CDR3aa: CASSLDVWNRYTDTQYF
d_gene: -
abundance: -
j_gene: TRBJ2-3
v_gene: TRBV7-8

CDR3nt: TGTGCCAGCAGTTCATATGCCACCACCGGGACTAGTCTCACCGGGGAGCTGTTTTTT
CDR3aa: CASSSYATTGTSLTGELFF
d_gene: TRBD2
abundance: few
j_gene: TRBJ2-2
v_gene: TRBV28

CDR3nt: TGTGCCAGCAGTCTTTACAGGGCTGGGAACGCTGAAGCTTTCTTT
CDR3aa: CASSLYRAGNAEAFF
d_gene: -
abundance: few
j_gene: TRBJ1-1
v_gene: TRBV28

CDR3nt: TGCGCCCGCAGCCAGACGACAGGGTCCCACAATGAGCAGTTCTTC
CDR3aa: CARSQTTGSHNEQFF
d_gene: TRBD1
abundance: -
j_gene: TRBJ2-1
v_gene: TRBV4-1

CDR3nt: TGTGCCAGCAGTCCATCGGGGGTAACGAATGGCTACACCTTC
CDR3aa: CASSPSGVTNGYTF
d_gene: -
abundance: -
j_gene: TRBJ1-2
v_gene: TRBV27

CDR3nt: TGCGCCAGCAGCCAAGAGGGGAATGAGCAGTTCTTC
CDR3aa: CASSQEGNEQFF
d_gene: -
abundance: -
j_gene: TRBJ2-1
v_gene: TRBV4-3

CDR3nt: TGTGCCAGCAGGCCGACAGTGACAAACCGCCCCTATGGCTACACCTTC
CDR3aa: CASRPTVTNRPYGYTF
d_gene: -
abundance: -
j_gene: TRBJ1-2
v_gene: TRBV28

CDR3nt: TGTGCCAGCAGTTACTCGAGGACTAGCGGGAGTTACGAGCAGTACTTC
CDR3aa: CASSYSRTSGSYEQYF
d_gene: TRBD2
abundance: -
j_gene: TRBJ2-7
v_gene: TRBV6-2/TRBV6-3

CDR3nt: TGCGCCAGCAGCTTGGAGGGGGAGAACACTGAAGCTTTCTTT
CDR3aa: CASSLEGENTEAFF
d_gene: -
abundance: -
j_gene: TRBJ1-1
v_gene: TRBV5-1

CDR3nt: TGTGCCAGCGGAAGACTAGCGGGAGTTGCGGAGCAGTACTTC
CDR3aa: CASGRLAGVAEQYF
d_gene: TRBD2
abundance: -
j_gene: TRBJ2-7
v_gene: TRBV2

CDR3nt: TGTGCCAGCAGCGCTGACCCAAACCACTCACCGGATCAGCCCCAGCATTTT
CDR3aa: CASSADPNHSPDQPQHF
d_gene: -
abundance: few
j_gene: TRBJ1-5
v_gene: TRBV9

CDR3nt: TGTGCCAGTAGTATAGAAGGTTATAGCAATCAGCCCCAGCATTTT
CDR3aa: CASSIEGYSNQPQHF
d_gene: -
abundance: -
j_gene: TRBJ1-5
v_gene: TRBV19

CDR3nt: TGTGCCAGCAGCTTTGATTTTTTTGGGACGGCGAAGGGCGAGCAGTACTTC
CDR3aa: CASSFDFFGTAKGEQYF
d_gene: -
abundance: -
j_gene: TRBJ2-7
v_gene: TRBV7-6

CDR3nt: TGTGCCAGCAGTGAGAATTGGGGGAGTAGAAATCAGCCCCAGCATTTT
CDR3aa: CASSENWGSRNQPQHF
d_gene: -
abundance: -
j_gene: TRBJ1-5
v_gene: TRBV6-1

CDR3nt: TGTGCCAGCAGTTTTTCAGGGTCTGTTTTAAGTTCGGGCTACACCTTC
CDR3aa: CASSFSGSVLSSGYTF
d_gene: -
abundance: -
j_gene: TRBJ1-2
v_gene: TRBV28

CDR3nt: TGTGCCACCAGCAGATCAGGGAGGGTCGATCAGCCCCAGCATTTT
CDR3aa: CATSRSGRVDQPQHF
d_gene: -
abundance: -
j_gene: TRBJ1-5
v_gene: TRBV15

CDR3nt: TGTGCCAGCAGTTTTCCTCATTTTGACAGTTCGAGCACTGAAGCTTTCTTT
CDR3aa: CASSFPHFDSSSTEAFF
d_gene: -
abundance: -
j_gene: TRBJ1-1
v_gene: TRBV27

CDR3nt: TGTGCCAGCAGTCTTTCAACCGGACAGGGCTTGGGCTATGGCTACACCTTC
CDR3aa: CASSLSTGQGLGYGYTF
d_gene: TRBD1
abundance: once
j_gene: TRBJ1-2
v_gene: TRBV7-9

CDR3nt: TGTGCCAGCAGCTTATCAGGGGGCTCGGGAGATACGCAGTATTTT
CDR3aa: CASSLSGGSGDTQYF
d_gene: TRBD1
abundance: -
j_gene: TRBJ2-3
v_gene: TRBV7-3

CDR3nt: TGTGCCAGCAGCTCGTCCGACGTTATATCGTTTTTT
CDR3aa: CASSSSDVISFF
d_gene: -
abundance: -
j_gene: TRBJ1-5
v_gene: TRBV6-2/TRBV6-3

CDR3nt: TGTGCCAGCAGTTTAAGCCAGGTGACGACTGAAGCTTTCTTT
CDR3aa: CASSLSQVTTEAFF
d_gene: -
abundance: -
j_gene: TRBJ1-1
v_gene: TRBV28

CDR3nt: TGCGCCAGCAGCCAAGACCGCGGGGGGTCTTACGGCTACACCTTC
CDR3aa: CASSQDRGGSYGYTF
d_gene: -
abundance: once
j_gene: TRBJ1-2
v_gene: TRBV4-3

CDR3nt: TGTGCCAGCATCGGCCGTCGTACTAATGAAAAACTGTTTTTT
CDR3aa: CASIGRRTNEKLFF
d_gene: -
abundance: -
j_gene: TRBJ1-4
v_gene: TRBV6-5

CDR3nt: TGTGCCAGCAGTTACATCGGCAGTGGGTATGGCTACACCTTC
CDR3aa: CASSYIGSGYGYTF
d_gene: -
abundance: -
j_gene: TRBJ1-2
v_gene: TRBV6-2/TRBV6-3

CDR3nt: TGTGCCACCAGTGACCCCGGGACTAGCGGGAGGGGAACAGATACGCAGTATTTT
CDR3aa: CATSDPGTSGRGTDTQYF
d_gene: TRBD2
abundance: once
j_gene: TRBJ2-3
v_gene: TRBV24-1

CDR3nt: TGTGCCAGTAGTACAGGGGGATCTGGCTACACCTTC
CDR3aa: CASSTGGSGYTF
d_gene: TRBD1
abundance: -
j_gene: TRBJ1-2
v_gene: TRBV19

CDR3nt: TGTGCCAGCAGCCGGGGGCAGCAGCCCCAGCATTTT
CDR3aa: CASSRGQQPQHF
d_gene: -
abundance: -
j_gene: TRBJ1-5
v_gene: TRBV12-3/TRBV12-4

CDR3nt: TGCGCCAGCCGTCAACAGGGGGCGGTCCGGGCAGGGGAGCTGTTTTTT
CDR3aa: CASRQQGAVRAGELFF
d_gene: TRBD1
abundance: -
j_gene: TRBJ2-2
v_gene: TRBV5-1

CDR3nt: TGTGCCAGCAGTTACTCCCTAGCGGGATCGATCGAGCAGTACTTC
CDR3aa: CASSYSLAGSIEQYF
d_gene: TRBD2
abundance: once
j_gene: TRBJ2-7
v_gene: TRBV6-5

CDR3nt: TGTGCCAGCAGCCCAATACTAGCGGCCAACTCCAATGAGCAGTTCTTC
CDR3aa: CASSPILAANSNEQFF
d_gene: TRBD2
abundance: once
j_gene: TRBJ2-1
v_gene: TRBV7-8

CDR3nt: TGTGCCAGCACCGGAGTCGGGTCCGGTGGCTATGGCTACACCTTC
CDR3aa: CASTGVGSGGYGYTF
d_gene: -
abundance: -
j_gene: TRBJ1-2
v_gene: TRBV6-5